This T cell receptor beta chain was retrieved from a study of blood T cell repertoires in COVID-19. Study at large: Italy, Spain and the United States were the sources of the convalescent and acute COVID-19 samples.

This clone has more than one count but fewer than ten. This sample includes further DNA sequences coding for the same CDR3. CDR3 length: 15 amino acids. V was clipped by 1 base and J by 1 base, with 10 bases between them. CDR1 is SEHNR and CDR2 is FQNEAQ in the germline V gene (reference sequence). In the original workflow: Estimated nucleated cell counts came from reference gene primer amplification. Sequenced by immunoSEQ multiplex PCR; TCRdb stores in-frame clones only, minus some. The D gene and trimming were derived from the DNA, and the V and J assignments and clone size from that table. The top ten hold 2.5% to 3% of the sample, which has 150,000 or so clones, roughly 79% seen once.

The sequencing sample was made of PBMCs or T cells enriched from blood (not recorded which). The chain combines TRBV7-9 with TRBJ1-1; possibly TRBD1 for D (6 bases). This receptor was identified in a woman aged 50 to 60 who had recovered from COVID-19. The CDR3 DNA reads as TGTGCCAGCAGCTTAGAGGGCAGGGGGAACACTGAAGCTTTCTTT. This sequence encodes CASSLEGRGNTEAFF.